This is a list of T cell receptor beta chains from one sample in a study of blood T cell repertoires in COVID-19. Only in-frame clones appear in the TCRdb table, and some are missing; sequencing was by immunoSEQ multiplex PCR. The sample records 29,000 or so clones, around 89% being singletons. The sample consisted of peripheral blood. The receptors shown here come from a human donor in a cohort sampled during active COVID-19. Each CDR3 is given with its conserved first and last residue. The listing skips clone size in some rows; elsewhere it reads once, few, many or a size class.

v_call: TRBV27; clone_size: .; cdr3_aa: CASSLGTGSNQPQHF
v_call: TRBV4-3; clone_size: .; cdr3_aa: CASSVIRDRVPNEQFF
v_call: TRBV15; clone_size: once; cdr3_aa: CATSRDDLTSGGWYLPDTQYF
v_call: TRBV2; clone_size: .; cdr3_aa: CASSGLASTDTQYF
v_call: TRBV5-1; clone_size: once; cdr3_aa: CASSWGPGGANVLTF
v_call: TRBV6-5; clone_size: .; cdr3_aa: CASRGGTEAFF
v_call: TRBV7-9; clone_size: .; cdr3_aa: CASSLAYGGGGTDTQYF
v_call: TRBV6-2/TRBV6-3; clone_size: .; cdr3_aa: CASSYPGQYLNTQYF
v_call: TRBV2; clone_size: .; cdr3_aa: CASSETRTGTNTEAFF
v_call: TRBV9; clone_size: .; cdr3_aa: CASSPAYRGSGELFF
v_call: TRBV5-1; clone_size: .; cdr3_aa: CASSKGQGGDEQFF
v_call: TRBV5-8; clone_size: .; cdr3_aa: CASSFGISKQYF
v_call: TRBV3-1/TRBV3-2; clone_size: .; cdr3_aa: CASSQGDRANYGYTF
v_call: TRBV11-2; clone_size: .; cdr3_aa: CASSLDSRAEKLFF
v_call: TRBV6-5; clone_size: .; cdr3_aa: CASSYRGSYEQYF
v_call: TRBV2; clone_size: few; cdr3_aa: CASSVRGGLGNTIYF
v_call: TRBV6-5; clone_size: .; cdr3_aa: CASRDGQGHYEQYF
v_call: TRBV5-4; clone_size: .; cdr3_aa: CASSSALGEEQFF
v_call: TRBV7-9; clone_size: .; cdr3_aa: CASRGDGETQYF
v_call: TRBV2; clone_size: .; cdr3_aa: CASSDEGAYTGELFF
v_call: TRBV6-2/TRBV6-3; clone_size: .; cdr3_aa: CASSYQGADTDTQYF
v_call: TRBV10-3; clone_size: .; cdr3_aa: CAISLTNTDTQYF
v_call: TRBV3-1/TRBV3-2; clone_size: .; cdr3_aa: CASSPTVSTDTQYF
v_call: TRBV9; clone_size: once; cdr3_aa: CASSPRGLGRLETQYF
v_call: TRBV28; clone_size: .; cdr3_aa: CASSLVSRSTDTQYF
v_call: TRBV28; clone_size: .; cdr3_aa: CASNLAGGSKNIQYF
v_call: TRBV4-3; clone_size: .; cdr3_aa: CASSQGAGGLEQYF